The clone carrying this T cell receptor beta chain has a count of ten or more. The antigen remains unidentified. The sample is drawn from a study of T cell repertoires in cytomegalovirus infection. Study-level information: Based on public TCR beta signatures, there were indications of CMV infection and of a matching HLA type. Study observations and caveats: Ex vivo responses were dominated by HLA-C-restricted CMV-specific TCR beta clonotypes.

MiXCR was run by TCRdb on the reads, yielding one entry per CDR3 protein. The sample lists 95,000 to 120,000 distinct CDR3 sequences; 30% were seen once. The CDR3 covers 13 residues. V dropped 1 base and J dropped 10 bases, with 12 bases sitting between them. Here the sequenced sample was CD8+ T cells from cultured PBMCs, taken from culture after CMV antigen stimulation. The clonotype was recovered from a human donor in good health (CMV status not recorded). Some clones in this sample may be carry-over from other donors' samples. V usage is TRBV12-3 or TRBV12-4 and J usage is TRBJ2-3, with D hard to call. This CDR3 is CASSLDGPSAQYF. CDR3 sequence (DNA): TGTGCCAGCAGTTTAGACGGCCCTTCGGCGCAGTATTTT.